These 22 T cell receptor beta chains were all obtained from the same sample, sequenced in a study of blood T cell repertoires in COVID-19. Method: immunoSEQ multiplex PCR; TCRdb's copy keeps in-frame clones and lacks some. The data contain approximately 41,000 clones, around 81% of them seen just once; the ten biggest clones take up about 39%. The sample comprised peripheral blood. These receptors were obtained from a man aged 35 to 55 with active or convalescent COVID-19.

This clone was observed once. The gene calls are TRBV28 and TRBJ1-2; D might be TRBD1 (6 bases). CDR1 is MDHEN and CDR2 is SYDVKM in the germline V gene. The length of the CDR3 is 12 residues. Trimming cost V 9 bases and J 3 bases, with 11 bases left between them. The CDR3 DNA is TGTGCCAGTTTACAGGGCCACTATGGCTACACCTTC. This codes for CASLQGHYGYTF.

The V and J genes are TRBV14 and TRBJ2-7; D is undetermined. The CDR3 is 14 residues long. V was cut by 0 bases and J by 3 bases, with 9 bases left in between. Germline V gene sequence: CDR1 SGHDN, CDR2 FVKESK. In DNA form, the CDR3 reads TGTGCCAGCAGCCAAGATTTTGCAGGCTACGAGCAGTACTTC. Translated: CASSQDFAGYEQYF.

The chain couples TRBV7-6 to TRBJ2-7; TRBD2 matches 11 bases. V was pared by 1 base and J by 3 bases, with 8 bases of the junction left unmatched. The CDR3 consists of 17 residues. Germline V gene data show CDR1 as SGHVS and CDR2 as FNYEAQ. CDR3 nucleotide sequence: TGTGCCAGCAGCTTAGGCCCCACGGGGACTAGCGGCTACGAGCAGTACTTC. This sequence encodes CASSLGPTGTSGYEQYF. Full variable domain (remainder filled in from reference TRBV7-6 and TRBJ2-7): GAGVSQSPRYKVTKRGQDVALRCDPISGHVSLYWYRQALGQGPEFLTYFNYEAQQDKSGLPNDRFSAERPEGSISTLTIQRTEQRDSAMYRCASSLGPTGTSGYEQYFGPGTRLTVT.

The chain couples TRBV9 to TRBJ1-1; weak D call: TRBD1 (6 bases). The V and J ends lost 5 bases and 6 bases respectively, with 26 bases between them. CDR1 SGDLS and CDR2 YYNGEE come from the germline V gene. There are 17 residues in the CDR3. The CDR3 region has the DNA TGTGCCAGCAGAGCCCGGGGGGCGGAAGATAGGATCGCTGAAGCTTTCTTT. It specifies CASRARGAEDRIAEAFF.

This clone was found once. The chain recombines TRBV7-2 with TRBJ1-1; D possibly corresponds to TRBD1 (6 bases). Germline V gives CDR1 SGHTA, CDR2 FQGNSA. Trimming took 1 base from V and 1 from J, leaving 10 bases between them. CDR3 size: 15 residues. The CDR3 here is CASSLDSGANTEAFF. In DNA form, the CDR3 reads TGTGCCAGCAGCTTAGACTCAGGGGCGAACACTGAAGCTTTCTTT. The whole variable domain, filled in from reference TRBV7-2 and TRBJ1-1, reads GAGVSQSPSNKVTEKGKDVELRCDPISGHTALYWYRQSLGQGLEFLIYFQGNSAPDKSGLPSDRFSAERTGGSVSTLTIQRTQQEDSAVYLCASSLDSGANTEAFFGQGTRLTVV.

This chain connects TRBV19 to TRBJ2-7; D ambiguous. CDR1 and CDR2 (germline): LNHDA, SQIVND (reference sequence). V lost 3 bases, J lost 0 bases, and 12 bases lay in between. The CDR3 runs to 15 residues. CDR3 residues: CASSISLSSSYEQYF. The DNA for the CDR3 is TGTGCCAGTAGTATTTCCCTGTCGAGCTCCTACGAGCAGTACTTC.

The chain links TRBV7-2 to TRBJ2-5; D is possibly TRBD1 (6 bases). CDR3 length equals 13 residues. The germline CDR1 and CDR2 sequences are SGHTA and FQGNSA. Deletions cut 4 bases from V and 4 bases from J, with 10 bases between. The DNA for the CDR3 is TGTGCCAGCAGCTCCGTCAGGGGAGAGACCCAGTACTTC. It yields the protein CASSSVRGETQYF.

This rearrangement joins TRBV7-6 to TRBJ2-1; 9 bases map to TRBD2. The CDR3 sequence is 15 residues long. The ends lost 4 bases at V and 1 base at J; junction bases unmatched: 2. Germline values: CDR1 SGHVS, CDR2 FNYEAQ. CDR3 DNA: TGTGCCAGCAGCTATAGCGGGGGTTCCTACAATGAGCAGTTCTTC. This encodes CASSYSGGSYNEQFF. Based on the CDR3 plus reference TRBV7-6 and TRBJ2-1, the full variable domain is GAGVSQSPRYKVTKRGQDVALRCDPISGHVSLYWYRQALGQGPEFLTYFNYEAQQDKSGLPNDRFSAERPEGSISTLTIQRTEQRDSAMYRCASSYSGGSYNEQFFGPGTRLTVL.

The chain employs TRBV5-1 and TRBJ1-2, with 8 bases identical to TRBD1. Germline lookup yields CDR1 SGHRS and CDR2 YFSETQ. J lost 6 bases, V lost 2 bases, and 6 bases had no gene match. The CDR3 is 14 residues long. CDR3 bases: TGCGCCAGCAGCTTATCTGACAGGGGACATGGCTACACCTTC. Protein: CASSLSDRGHGYTF.

The DNA for the CDR3 is TGTGCCACCCACACTTCGGGAGTGCGCCTGGAGACCCAGTACTTC. It yields the protein CATHTSGVRLETQYF. This chain connects TRBV5-6 to TRBJ2-5, with D possibly being TRBD2 (6 bases). This CDR3 has 15 residues. CDR1 is SGHDT, CDR2 YYEEEE, per germline. The V gene lost 9 bases and the J gene lost 5 bases, with 23 bases spanning the gap.

This sequence joins TRBV24-1 and TRBJ2-3; TRBD1 agrees at 7 bases. CDR1 is KGHDR and CDR2 is SFDVKD in the germline V gene. J lost 2 bases, V lost 0 bases, and 1 base had no gene match. CDR3 length: 15 amino acids. In nucleotides, the CDR3 is TGTGCCACCAGTGATTTGAAGGGGGCCACAGATACGCAGTATTTT. It yields the protein CATSDLKGATDTQYF.

The chain carries TRBV6-2 or TRBV6-3 and TRBJ2-4; possible D gene TRBD1, 6 bases. Germline V lookup: CDR1 MNHEY, CDR2 SVGEGT. Trimming stripped 2 bases from V and 6 bases from J, with 17 bases between. The CDR3 totals 16 residues. Here the CDR3 DNA reads TGTGCCAGCAGTTACGGGGGCCCAGGGGCTGGAAACATTCAGTACTTC. This sequence encodes CASSYGGPGAGNIQYF.

The rearrangement links TRBV11-3 to TRBJ1-6; possible D gene TRBD1, 5 bases. Germline assignment: CDR1 SGHNT and CDR2 YENEEA. V lost 6 bases to trimming and J lost 7 bases, with 16 bases between them. This CDR3 has 15 amino acids. The CDR3 sequence is CASRLEQAPNSPLHF. In DNA, the CDR3 is TGTGCCAGCAGACTTGAACAGGCGCCGAATTCACCCCTCCACTTT.

In this sample, this clone turned up a few times. The chain couples TRBV11-2 to TRBJ1-6; D not certain. The V end was cut by 8 bases, the J end by 10 bases, with 18 bases between. Germline V gene lookup returns CDR1 SGHAT and CDR2 FQNNGV. This CDR3 has 14 residues. This chain's CDR3 is CASPWGELASPLHF. The DNA of the CDR3 is TGTGCCAGCCCCTGGGGAGAATTGGCCTCACCCCTCCACTTT. The full variable domain, with the rest looked up from reference TRBV11-2 and TRBJ1-6, is EAGVAQSPRYKIIEKRQSVAFWCNPISGHATLYWYQQILGQGPKLLIQFQNNGVVDDSQLPKDRFSAERLKGVDSTLKIQPAKLEDSAVYLCASPWGELASPLHFGNGTRLTVT.

The chain uses TRBV7-8 and TRBJ1-1; D is perhaps TRBD1 (6 bases). Germline V CDR1 and CDR2: SGHVS, FQNEAQ. With 7 bases removed from V and 5 bases from J, the gap between germline ends came to 17 bases. This CDR3 contains 14 residues. CDR3 sequence: CASTQFQGLTEAFF. The CDR3 DNA reads as TGTGCCAGCACCCAATTTCAGGGGCTTACTGAAGCTTTCTTT. Combining the CDR3 with reference TRBV7-8 and TRBJ1-1 gives the whole variable domain GAGVSQSPRYKVAKRGQDVALRCDPISGHVSLFWYQQALGQGPEFLTYFQNEAQLDKSGLPSDRFFAERPEGSVSTLKIQRTQQEDSAVYLCASTQFQGLTEAFFGQGTRLTVV.

This rearrangement joins TRBV7-2 to TRBJ1-1; 7 bases align to TRBD1. The V and J ends lost 4 bases and 10 bases, in that order; junction bases with no gene match: 15. Germline V lookup: CDR1 SGHTA, CDR2 FQGNSA. This CDR3 comprises 15 residues. DNA of the CDR3: TGTGCCAGCAGCTCCCGGGCAGGGGGAGTTGGCGGAGCTTTCTTT. Its translation: CASSSRAGGVGGAFF.

The chain combines TRBV29-1 with TRBJ1-1; perhaps TRBD1 as D (5 bases). Germline CDR1 reads SQVTM; CDR2 reads ANQGSEA. V was trimmed by 4 bases and J by 6 bases, leaving 15 bases between them. This CDR3 is 13 amino acids long. CDR3 residues: CSVALQGVAEAFF. The CDR3, as DNA: TGCAGCGTTGCGTTGCAGGGCGTTGCTGAAGCTTTCTTT. The complete variable domain, with remaining parts taken from reference TRBV29-1 and TRBJ1-1, reads SAVISQKPSRDICQRGTSLTIQCQVDSQVTMMFWYRQQPGQSLTLIATANQGSEATYESGFVIDKFPISRPNLTFSTLTVSNMSPEDSSIYLCSVALQGVAEAFFGQGTRLTVV.

The rearrangement joins TRBV4-3 to TRBJ2-7; no clear D. The CDR3 extends over 17 amino acids. Germline CDR1 and CDR2: LGHNA and YSLEER. V was shortened by 2 bases and J by 0 bases, with 17 bases between the two germline ends. The CDR3 region is CASSQTTLLGASYEQYF. CDR3 bases: TGCGCCAGCAGCCAAACAACGCTACTTGGAGCCTCCTACGAGCAGTACTTC.

The chain couples TRBV28 to TRBJ1-4, with 7 bases identical to TRBD1. The V and J ends lost 3 bases and 6 bases, in that order; junction bases with no gene match: 7. The CDR3 runs 15 residues. Germline CDR1 reads MDHEN; CDR2 reads SYDVKM. CDR3 coding DNA: TGTGCCAGCAGTTTTTTGTGGACAGGCGATGAAAAACTGTTTTTT. It translates to CASSFLWTGDEKLFF.

This clone was found once. This chain joins TRBV15 and TRBJ1-1; a weak D match, TRBD1 (5 bases). In germline, CDR1 is LNHNV, CDR2 YYDKDF (reference sequence). V was shortened by 0 bases and J by 7 bases, with 12 bases between the two germline ends. This CDR3 is 14 amino acids long. Here the CDR3 DNA reads TGTGCCACCAGCAGAGATCGGATCGGGGGTGAAGCTTTCTTT. Amino acids: CATSRDRIGGEAFF.

The chain is built from TRBV9 and TRBJ1-2, with 7 bases that match TRBD1. The CDR3 length is 13 residues. The V gene end was trimmed by 4 bases and the J gene end by 4 bases; junction bases not matched to a gene: 4. Per germline, CDR1 SGDLS and CDR2 YYNGEE. The CDR3 sequence is CASSLGTVYGYTF. DNA of the CDR3: TGTGCCAGCAGCCTAGGGACAGTCTATGGCTACACCTTC.

The rearrangement links TRBV28 to TRBJ1-1; perhaps TRBD1 as D (5 bases). Trimming cost V 7 bases and J 9 bases, with 15 bases left between them. The length of the CDR3 is 12 residues. The V gene's germline CDR1 is MDHEN and CDR2 SYDVKM. CDR3 residues: CASTGAGRQAFF. The CDR3 DNA sequence: TGTGCCAGCACCGGGGCAGGGAGGCAAGCTTTCTTT. Supplemented by reference TRBV28 and TRBJ1-1, the full variable domain reads DVKVTQSSRYLVKRTGEKVFLECVQDMDHENMFWYRQDPGLGLRLIYFSYDVKMKEKGDIPEGYSVSREKKERFSLILESASTNQTSMYLCASTGAGRQAFFGQGTRLTVV.